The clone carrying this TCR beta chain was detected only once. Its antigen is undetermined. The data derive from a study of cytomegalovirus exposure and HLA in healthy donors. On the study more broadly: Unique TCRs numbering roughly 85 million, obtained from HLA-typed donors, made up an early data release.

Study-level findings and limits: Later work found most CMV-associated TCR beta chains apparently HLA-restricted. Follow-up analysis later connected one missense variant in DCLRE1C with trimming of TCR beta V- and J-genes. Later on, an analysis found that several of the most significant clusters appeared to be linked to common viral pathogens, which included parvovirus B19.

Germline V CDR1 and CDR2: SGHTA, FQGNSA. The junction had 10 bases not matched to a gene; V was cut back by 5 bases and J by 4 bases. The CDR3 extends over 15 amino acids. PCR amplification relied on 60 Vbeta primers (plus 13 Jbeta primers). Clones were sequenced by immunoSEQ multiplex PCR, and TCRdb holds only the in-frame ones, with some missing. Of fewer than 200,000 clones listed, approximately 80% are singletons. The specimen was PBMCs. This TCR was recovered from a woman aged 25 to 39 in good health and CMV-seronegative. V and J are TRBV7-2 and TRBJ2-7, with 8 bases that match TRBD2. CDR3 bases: TGTGCCAGCAGCATACAGCGGGGGCCGGCTTACGAGCAGTACTTC. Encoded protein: CASSIQRGPAYEQYF.